This T cell receptor beta chain originates from a study of blood T cells in healthy people across ages. Study-wide results and caveats: The recorded TCR beta diversity per million T cells decreased in a roughly linear manner with age. More naive CD4+ cells and higher diversity were found in long-lived than in aged donors.

Turning to this clonotype: Its matching antigen is unknown.

Primed by a sample-barcoded 5' primer and a J-beta primer mix, a second PCR proceeded for 7 to 11 cycles. TCRdb called the 5' RACE reads again in MiXCR, with one record for every CDR3 protein. Of 1.5 million to 2 million distinct CDR3 sequences in the sample, about 50% were seen once. V gave up 2 bases and J gave up 0 bases, with 10 bases separating them. This CDR3 region has 15 residues. Germline V lookup: CDR1 MNHEY, CDR2 SVGEGT. This sequence was found in a woman between 35 and 50 years old in good health. The rearrangement uses TRBV6-2 or TRBV6-3 and TRBJ2-5; D is undetermined. Sequences were obtained from blood. The CDR3 loop reads CASSYDWTYQETQYF. The CDR3 nucleotides read TGTGCCAGCAGTTACGACTGGACGTACCAAGAGACCCAGTACTTC.